This paragraph reports one T cell receptor beta chain. What it binds is unknown. The data stem from a study of T cell repertoires in ileal Crohn's disease. V dropped 0 bases and J dropped 0; count of bases not matched to a gene: 2. Germline lookup yields CDR1 LGHNA and CDR2 YNFKEQ. There are 17 residues in the CDR3. The protocol was immunoSEQ multiplex PCR, while the TCRdb copy is restricted to in-frame clones and leaves out a portion. In the table there are approximately 7,000 clones, around three quarters of which are singletons. Points from the study as a whole: Compared with non-smokers, active smokers at surgery showed more clonal expansions. Every patient over 26.8% clonality showed endoscopic recurrence.

Sequencing input: ileal tissue. The rearrangement joins TRBV4-2 to TRBJ2-3, with 11 bases lining up with TRBD2. The sequence was obtained from an adult with Crohn's disease. Here the CDR3 reads CASSQELAGGSTDTQYF. The CDR3 nucleotides are TGTGCCAGCAGCCAAGAGCTAGCGGGGGGTAGCACAGATACGCAGTATTTT.